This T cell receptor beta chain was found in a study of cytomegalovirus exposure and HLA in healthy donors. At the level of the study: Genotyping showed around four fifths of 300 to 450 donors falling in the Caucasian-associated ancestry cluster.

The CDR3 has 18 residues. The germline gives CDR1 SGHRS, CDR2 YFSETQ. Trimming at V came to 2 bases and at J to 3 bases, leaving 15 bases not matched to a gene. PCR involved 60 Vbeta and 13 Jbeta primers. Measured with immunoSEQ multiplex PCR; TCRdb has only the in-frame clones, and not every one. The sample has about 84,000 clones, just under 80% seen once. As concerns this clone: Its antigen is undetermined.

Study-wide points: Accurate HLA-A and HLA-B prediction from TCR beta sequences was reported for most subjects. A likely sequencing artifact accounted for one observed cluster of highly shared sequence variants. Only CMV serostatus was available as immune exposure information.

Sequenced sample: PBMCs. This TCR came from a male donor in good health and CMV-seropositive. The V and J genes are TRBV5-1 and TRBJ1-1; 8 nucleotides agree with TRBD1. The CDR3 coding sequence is TGCGCCAGCAGCTTATCGGGCTCATACAGGGGGTCGGACACTGAAGCTTTCTTT. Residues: CASSLSGSYRGSDTEAFF.